This T cell receptor (beta chain) is from a study of cytomegalovirus exposure and HLA in healthy donors. With 3 bases clipped from V and 3 bases from J, the junction kept 9 bases outside the gene matches. The CDR3 runs 17 residues. Looked up from germline, CDR1 is LNHDA and CDR2 is SQIVND (reference sequence). The PCR was carried out with 60 Vbeta primers and 13 Jbeta primers. Original processing methods: Later work found approximately 87 million unique TCR beta chains, with about 10 million shared. Produced via immunoSEQ multiplex PCR; TCRdb's table is partial and in-frame only. The V and J calls and clone size are taken from that table; D and trimming were inferred from the DNA. The repertoire has approximately 150,000 clones, over 60% of them found once; the top ten carry roughly 1%. Study-wide results and limits: There were some V segments, including TRBV6-2 and TRBV6-3, excluded as indistinguishable. The study designated around 150 TCR beta chains cytomegalovirus-associated.

Remarks on this clone: The antigen remains undetermined.

Sequencing used PBMCs. V gene TRBV19 combines with J gene TRBJ2-1; 9 positions match TRBD1. This receptor was taken from a woman aged 55-70 years in good health and CMV-seronegative. CDR3 in amino acids: CASSISGTGILYNEQFF. The CDR3, as DNA: TGTGCCAGTAGTATTTCCGGGACAGGGATCCTCTACAATGAGCAGTTCTTC.